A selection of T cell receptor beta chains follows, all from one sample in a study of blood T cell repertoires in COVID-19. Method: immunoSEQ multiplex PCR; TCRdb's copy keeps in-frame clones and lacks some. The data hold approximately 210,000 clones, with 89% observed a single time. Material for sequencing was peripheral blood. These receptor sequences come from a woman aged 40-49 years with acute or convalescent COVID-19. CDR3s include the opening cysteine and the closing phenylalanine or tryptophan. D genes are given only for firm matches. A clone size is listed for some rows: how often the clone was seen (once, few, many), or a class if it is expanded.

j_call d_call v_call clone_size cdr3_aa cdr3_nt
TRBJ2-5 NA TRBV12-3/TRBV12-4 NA CASSLSGLGTQYF TGTGCCAGCAGTTTGTCAGGGTTGGGGACCCAGTACTTC
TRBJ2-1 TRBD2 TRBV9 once CATAASGGVYNEQFF TGTGCCACCGCGGCTAGCGGGGGAGTTTACAATGAGCAGTTCTTC
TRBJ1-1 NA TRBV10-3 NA CAISESRQLNTEAFF TGTGCCATCAGTGAGTCTAGACAGCTGAACACTGAAGCTTTCTTT
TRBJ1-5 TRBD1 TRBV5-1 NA CASSPQGGQPQHF TGCGCCAGCAGCCCACAGGGGGGGCAGCCCCAGCATTTT
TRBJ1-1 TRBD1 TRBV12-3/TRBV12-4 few CASTTGVTEAFF TGTGCCAGCACCACAGGGGTCACTGAAGCTTTCTTT
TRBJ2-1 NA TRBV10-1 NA CASSEIAEQFF TGCGCCAGCAGTGAAATAGCGGAGCAGTTCTTC
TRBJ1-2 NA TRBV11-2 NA CASSQDRSYGYTF TGTGCCAGCAGCCAAGACAGAAGTTACGGCTACACCTTC
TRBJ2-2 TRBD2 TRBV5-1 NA CASSLARLAGGPGTGELFF TGCGCCAGCAGCTTGGCCCGACTAGCGGGGGGACCAGGCACCGGGGAGCTGTTTTTT
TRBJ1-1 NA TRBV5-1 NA CASRLQVMNTEAFF TGCGCCAGCAGATTACAGGTCATGAACACTGAAGCTTTCTTT
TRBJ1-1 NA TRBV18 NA CASSPVPRGITEAFF TGTGCCAGCTCACCAGTCCCCCGGGGGATCACTGAAGCTTTCTTT
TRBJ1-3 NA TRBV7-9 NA CANSQGPGNTIYF TGTGCCAACTCACAGGGCCCTGGAAACACCATATATTTT
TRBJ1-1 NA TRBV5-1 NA CASSPNNQGSTEAFF TGCGCCAGCAGCCCTAACAACCAGGGGAGCACTGAAGCTTTCTTT
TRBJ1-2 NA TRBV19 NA CASSPRSRRTGYGYTF TGTGCCAGTAGCCCCAGGTCAAGGAGGACCGGCTATGGCTACACCTTC
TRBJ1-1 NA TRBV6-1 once CASSEQGPEAFF TGTGCCAGCAGTGAACAGGGTCCTGAAGCTTTCTTT
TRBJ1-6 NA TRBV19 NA CASTGVRELHSPLHF TGTGCCAGTACCGGAGTCCGGGAACTGCATTCACCCCTCCACTTT
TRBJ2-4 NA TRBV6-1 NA CASSEQQGRYF TGTGCCAGCAGTGAGCAACAGGGAAGGTACTTC
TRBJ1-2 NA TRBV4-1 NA CASSPASGHSYGYTF TGCGCCAGCAGCCCGGCCTCCGGACATTCCTATGGCTACACCTTC
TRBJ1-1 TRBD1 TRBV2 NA CASSEDSFGQGAAGEAFF TGTGCCAGCAGTGAAGATTCCTTTGGCCAGGGGGCGGCGGGAGAAGCTTTCTTT
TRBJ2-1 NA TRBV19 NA CASSAGAYNEQFF TGTGCCAGTTCAGCCGGGGCCTACAATGAGCAGTTCTTC
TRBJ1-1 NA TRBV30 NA CAWSVWSGIGNTEAFF TGTGCCTGGAGTGTATGGTCCGGGATCGGGAACACTGAAGCTTTCTTT
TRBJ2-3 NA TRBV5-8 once CASSPGFGMSTDTQYF TGTGCCAGCAGCCCGGGGTTCGGGATGTCCACAGATACGCAGTATTTT
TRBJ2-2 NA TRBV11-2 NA CASSLDLFGQNAGELFF TGTGCCAGCAGCTTAGATCTTTTTGGACAGAACGCCGGGGAGCTGTTTTTT
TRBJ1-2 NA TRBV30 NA CAWTPGDYGYTF TGTGCCTGGACCCCGGGAGATTATGGCTACACCTTC